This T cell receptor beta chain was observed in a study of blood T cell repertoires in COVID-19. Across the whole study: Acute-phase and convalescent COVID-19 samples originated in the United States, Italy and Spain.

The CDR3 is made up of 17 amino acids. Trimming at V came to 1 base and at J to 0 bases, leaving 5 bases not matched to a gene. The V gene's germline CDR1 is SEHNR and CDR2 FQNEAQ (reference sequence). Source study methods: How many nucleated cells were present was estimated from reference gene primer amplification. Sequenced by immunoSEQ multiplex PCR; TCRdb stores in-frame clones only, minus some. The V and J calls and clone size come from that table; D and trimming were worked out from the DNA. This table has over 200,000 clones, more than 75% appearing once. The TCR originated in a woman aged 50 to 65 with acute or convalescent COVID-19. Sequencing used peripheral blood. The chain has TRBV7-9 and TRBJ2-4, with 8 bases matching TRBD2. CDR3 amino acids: CASSLGLAGAAKNIQYF. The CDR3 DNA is TGTGCCAGCAGCTTAGGTCTAGCGGGTGCAGCCAAAAACATTCAGTACTTC. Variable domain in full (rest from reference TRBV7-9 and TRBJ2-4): DTGVSQNPRHKITKRGQNVTFRCDPISEHNRLYWYRQTLGQGPEFLTYFQNEAQLEKSRLLSDRFSAERPKGSFSTLEIQRTEQGDSAMYLCASSLGLAGAAKNIQYFGAGTRLSVL.